This is a list of T cell receptor beta chains from one sample in a study of human T cells and chemical hapten exposure. In TCRdb, the RACE reads were re-called with MiXCR into one record per CDR3 protein. The sample consists of about 380,000 distinct CDR3 sequences, 4.8% of them appearing once. Here the sequenced sample was whole blood, taken in connection with sensitization to the hapten diphenylcyclopropenone (DPC). These receptors all come from a woman aged 45-59 years with alopecia areata. Some clones in this sample may be carry-over from other donors' samples. Each CDR3 is given with its conserved first and last residue. A D gene is named only where the DNA matches it firmly. Clone size is not always given. Where it is, it says once, few, many or a class for expanded clones.

.,TRBJ2-7,few,TRBV5-1,12,CASSMGLNEQYF,TGCGCCAGCAGCATGGGCCTCAACGAGCAGTACTTC
.,TRBJ1-1,few,TRBV12-3/TRBV12-4,13,CASSSFMNTEAFF,TGTGCCAGCAGTTCCTTCATGAACACTGAAGCTTTCTTT
.,TRBJ2-1,many,TRBV6-5,13,CASSPASYNEQFF,TGTGCCAGCAGCCCAGCATCCTACAATGAGCAGTTCTTC
.,TRBJ2-7,.,TRBV27,15,CASSLGAGRSYEQYF,TGTGCCAGCAGTTTAGGGGCAGGGAGGTCCTACGAGCAGTACTTC
TRBD1,TRBJ1-2,.,TRBV25-1,13,CASSEAGGIGYTF,TGTGCCAGCAGTGAGGCAGGGGGCATCGGCTACACCTTC
.,TRBJ1-5,many,TRBV6-6,13,CASSSGSNQPQHF,TGCGCCAGCAGTAGCGGTAGCAATCAGCCCCAGCATTTT
TRBD2,TRBJ2-5,many,TRBV29-1,14,CSVEGTSGAETQYF,TGCAGCGTGGAAGGGACTAGCGGGGCCGAGACCCAGTACTTC
TRBD1,TRBJ1-1,many,TRBV29-1,11,CSVEGDRGAFF,TGCAGCGTTGAGGGGGACAGGGGAGCTTTCTTT
TRBD2,TRBJ2-1,.,TRBV7-2,17,CASSPGPTSGFNNEQFF,TGTGCCAGCAGCCCCGGGCCCACTAGCGGATTTAACAATGAGCAGTTCTTC
.,TRBJ2-5,.,TRBV3-1,16,CASSPILPGAVETQYF,TGTGCCAGCAGCCCTATACTTCCGGGGGCCGTAGAGACCCAGTACTTC
.,TRBJ1-1,many,TRBV4-1,15,CASSQLSSMNTEAFF,TGCGCCAGCAGCCAACTGTCAAGTATGAACACTGAAGCTTTCTTT
TRBD1,TRBJ2-7,few,TRBV29-1,13,CSGATGSSYEQYF,TGCAGCGGCGCGACAGGGTCGTCTTACGAGCAGTACTTC
.,TRBJ2-1,.,TRBV29-1,15,CSVEVGESSYNEQFF,TGCAGCGTTGAAGTGGGGGAAAGCTCCTACAATGAGCAGTTCTTC
TRBD1,TRBJ1-1,few,TRBV5-1,14,CASRTGTGGTEAFF,TGCGCCAGCAGAACCGGGACAGGGGGTACTGAAGCTTTCTTT
TRBD2,TRBJ2-1,few,TRBV15,19,CATSRSIGGSIQSYNEQFF,TGTGCCACCAGCAGAAGTATCGGGGGGTCAATTCAATCCTACAATGAGCAGTTCTTC
TRBD1,TRBJ2-1,.,TRBV7-9,16,CASSPSTGGKSNEQFF,TGTGCCAGCAGCCCGTCGACAGGGGGAAAATCGAATGAGCAGTTCTTC
.,TRBJ2-6,.,TRBV12-5,20,CASGLSPLRSGRSGANVLTF,TGTGCTAGTGGTTTGTCCCCCCTCAGGAGCGGGCGCTCTGGGGCCAACGTCCTGACTTTC
.,TRBJ1-5,.,TRBV21-1,17,CASTANKGQAHNQPQHF,TGTGCCAGCACCGCAAATAAGGGGCAGGCACACAATCAGCCCCAGCATTTT
.,TRBJ2-1,few,TRBV7-2,14,CASSLGTGNNEQFF,TGTGCCAGCAGCTTAGGGACCGGTAACAATGAGCAGTTCTTC
.,TRBJ2-7,many,TRBV29-1,15,CSVELASAGSYEQYF,TGCAGCGTTGAGCTGGCCAGCGCCGGCTCCTACGAGCAGTACTTC
TRBD2,TRBJ2-3,many,TRBV12-3/TRBV12-4,15,CASTPTSGRADTQYF,TGTGCCAGCACCCCGACTAGCGGGAGAGCAGATACGCAGTATTTT
.,TRBJ2-2,.,TRBV5-1,13,CASSLVRTGELFF,TGCGCCAGCAGCTTAGTACGCACCGGGGAGCTGTTTTTT
TRBD2,TRBJ2-3,many,TRBV6-5,14,CASRQGLAGDTQYF,TGTGCCAGCAGACAAGGACTAGCGGGAGATACGCAGTATTTT
.,TRBJ1-1,many,TRBV12-5,15,CASGPWGRMNTEAFF,TGTGCTAGTGGCCCCTGGGGAAGAATGAACACTGAAGCTTTCTTT
.,TRBJ2-7,.,TRBV20-1,14,CSARYPGATYEQYF,TGCAGTGCTAGGTATCCGGGGGCGACCTACGAGCAGTACTTC
.,TRBJ2-6,many,TRBV29-1,14,CSVATASGANVLTF,TGCAGCGTCGCGACAGCATCTGGGGCCAACGTCCTGACTTTC
.,TRBJ1-5,few,TRBV28,13,CASAQEGTQPQHF,TGTGCCAGCGCACAGGAGGGTACTCAGCCCCAGCATTTT
.,TRBJ2-7,many,TRBV12-3/TRBV12-4,13,CASSFGGNYEQYF,TGTGCCAGCAGTTTCGGGGGAAACTACGAGCAGTACTTC
TRBD2,TRBJ2-1,few,TRBV6-6,18,CASRGTSGGTLSYNEQFF,TGTGCCAGCAGAGGGACTAGCGGGGGGACCCTATCCTACAATGAGCAGTTCTTC
.,TRBJ1-1,many,TRBV2,14,CATKGDGLNTEAFF,TGTGCCACCAAAGGGGACGGATTGAACACTGAAGCTTTCTTT
.,TRBJ1-2,many,TRBV20-1,13,CSVPPGEDYGYTF,TGCAGTGTCCCGCCTGGGGAGGACTATGGCTACACCTTC
.,TRBJ1-5,many,TRBV7-2,13,CASSWVTDQPQHF,TGTGCCAGCAGCTGGGTGACCGATCAGCCCCAGCATTTT